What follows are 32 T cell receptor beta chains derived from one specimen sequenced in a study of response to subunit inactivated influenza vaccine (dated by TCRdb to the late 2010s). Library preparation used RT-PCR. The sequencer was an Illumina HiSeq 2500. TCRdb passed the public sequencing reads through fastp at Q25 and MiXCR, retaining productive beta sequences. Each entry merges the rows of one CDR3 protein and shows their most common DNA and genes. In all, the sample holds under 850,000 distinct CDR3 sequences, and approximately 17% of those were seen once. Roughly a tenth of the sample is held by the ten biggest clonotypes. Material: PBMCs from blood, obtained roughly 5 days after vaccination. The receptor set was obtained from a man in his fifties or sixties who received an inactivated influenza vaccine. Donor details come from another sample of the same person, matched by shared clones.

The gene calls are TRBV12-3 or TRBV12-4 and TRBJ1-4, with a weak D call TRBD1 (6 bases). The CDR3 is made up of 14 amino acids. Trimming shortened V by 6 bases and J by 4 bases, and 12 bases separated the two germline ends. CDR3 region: CASRLRGGNEKLFF. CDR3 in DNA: TGTGCCAGCAGGCTCAGGGGCGGTAATGAAAAACTGTTTTTT.

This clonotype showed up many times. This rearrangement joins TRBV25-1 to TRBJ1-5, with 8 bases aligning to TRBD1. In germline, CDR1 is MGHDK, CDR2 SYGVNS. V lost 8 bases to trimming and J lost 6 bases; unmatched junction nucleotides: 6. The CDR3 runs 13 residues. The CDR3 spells CASLDRAGQPQHF. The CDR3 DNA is TGTGCCAGCCTGGACAGGGCTGGTCAGCCCCAGCATTTT.

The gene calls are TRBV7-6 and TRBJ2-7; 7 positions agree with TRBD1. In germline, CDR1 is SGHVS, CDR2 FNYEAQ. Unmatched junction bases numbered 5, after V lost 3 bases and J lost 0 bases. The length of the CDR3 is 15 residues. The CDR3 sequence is CASSFSGTDSYEQYF. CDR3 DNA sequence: TGTGCCAGCAGCTTCTCCGGGACAGACTCCTACGAGCAGTACTTC.

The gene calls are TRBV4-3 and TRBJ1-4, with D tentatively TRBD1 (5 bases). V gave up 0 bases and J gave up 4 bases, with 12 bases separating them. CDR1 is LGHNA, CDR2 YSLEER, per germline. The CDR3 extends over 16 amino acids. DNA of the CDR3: TGCGCCAGCAGCCAAGATCGACGGGGGAATAATGAAAAACTGTTTTTT. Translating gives CASSQDRRGNNEKLFF.

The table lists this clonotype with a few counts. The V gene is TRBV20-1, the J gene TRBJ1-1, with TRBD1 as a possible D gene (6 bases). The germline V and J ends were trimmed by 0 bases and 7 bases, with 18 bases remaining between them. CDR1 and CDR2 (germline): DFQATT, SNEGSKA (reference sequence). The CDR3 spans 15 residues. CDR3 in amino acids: CSARDRTGGAGEAFF. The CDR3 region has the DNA TGCAGTGCTAGAGATAGGACGGGGGGCGCGGGTGAAGCTTTCTTT.

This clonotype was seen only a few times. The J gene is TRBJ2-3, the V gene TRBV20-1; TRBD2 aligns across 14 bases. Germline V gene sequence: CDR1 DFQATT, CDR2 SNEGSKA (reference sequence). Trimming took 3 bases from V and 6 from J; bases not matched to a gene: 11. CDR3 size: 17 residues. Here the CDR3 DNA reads TGCAGTGCTAGGACCGGGACTAGCGGGAGTCTGCGGGATACGCAGTATTTT. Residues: CSARTGTSGSLRDTQYF.

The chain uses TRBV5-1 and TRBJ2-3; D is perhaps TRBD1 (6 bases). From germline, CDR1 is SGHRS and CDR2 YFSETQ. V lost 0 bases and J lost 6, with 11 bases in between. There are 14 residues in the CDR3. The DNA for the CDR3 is TGCGCCAGCAGCTTGGACAGGGCGTGGGATACGCAGTATTTT. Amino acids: CASSLDRAWDTQYF.

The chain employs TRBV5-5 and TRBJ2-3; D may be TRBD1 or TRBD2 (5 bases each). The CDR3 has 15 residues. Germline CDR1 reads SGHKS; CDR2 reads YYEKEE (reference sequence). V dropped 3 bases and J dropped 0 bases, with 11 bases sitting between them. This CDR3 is CASSWGRSSTDTQYF. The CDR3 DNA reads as TGTGCCAGCAGCTGGGGACGGTCTAGCACAGATACGCAGTATTTT.

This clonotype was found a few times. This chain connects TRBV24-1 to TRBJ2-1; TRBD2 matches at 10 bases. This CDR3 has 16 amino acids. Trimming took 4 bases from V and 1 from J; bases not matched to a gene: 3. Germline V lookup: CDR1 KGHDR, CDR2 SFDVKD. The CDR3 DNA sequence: TGTGCCACCAGTGACAATAGCGGGAGGTCCTACAATGAGCAGTTCTTC. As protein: CATSDNSGRSYNEQFF.

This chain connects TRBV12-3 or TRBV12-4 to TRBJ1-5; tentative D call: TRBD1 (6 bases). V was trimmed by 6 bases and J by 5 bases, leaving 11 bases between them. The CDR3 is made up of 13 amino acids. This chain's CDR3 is CASRWGRYQPQHF. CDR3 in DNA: TGTGCCAGCAGATGGGGGCGGTATCAGCCCCAGCATTTT.

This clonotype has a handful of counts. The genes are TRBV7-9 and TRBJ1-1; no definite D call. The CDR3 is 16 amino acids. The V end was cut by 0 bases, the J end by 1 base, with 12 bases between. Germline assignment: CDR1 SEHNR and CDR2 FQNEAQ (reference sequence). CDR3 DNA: TGTGCCAGCAGCTTAGCTAGATTACCGGGGAACACTGAAGCTTTCTTT. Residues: CASSLARLPGNTEAFF.

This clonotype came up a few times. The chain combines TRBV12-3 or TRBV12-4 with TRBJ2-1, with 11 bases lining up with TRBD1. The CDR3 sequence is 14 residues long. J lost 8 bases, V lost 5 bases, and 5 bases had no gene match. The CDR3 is CASSPRTGGDEQFF. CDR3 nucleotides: TGTGCCAGCAGTCCGCGGACAGGGGGCGATGAGCAGTTCTTC.

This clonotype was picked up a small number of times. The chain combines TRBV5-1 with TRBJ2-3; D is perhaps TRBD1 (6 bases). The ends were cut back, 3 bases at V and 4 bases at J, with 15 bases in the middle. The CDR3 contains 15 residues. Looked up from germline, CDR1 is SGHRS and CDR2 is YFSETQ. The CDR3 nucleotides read TGCGCCAGCAGCTCTTCAGGGGAAGGGGCAGATACGCAGTATTTT. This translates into CASSSSGEGADTQYF.

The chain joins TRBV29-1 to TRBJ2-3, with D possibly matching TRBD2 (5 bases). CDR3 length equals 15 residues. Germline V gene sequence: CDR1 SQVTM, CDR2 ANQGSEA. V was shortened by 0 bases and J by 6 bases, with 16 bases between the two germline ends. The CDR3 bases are TGCAGCGTTGAAGATCGGACTGACCGGCTGGATACGCAGTATTTT. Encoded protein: CSVEDRTDRLDTQYF.

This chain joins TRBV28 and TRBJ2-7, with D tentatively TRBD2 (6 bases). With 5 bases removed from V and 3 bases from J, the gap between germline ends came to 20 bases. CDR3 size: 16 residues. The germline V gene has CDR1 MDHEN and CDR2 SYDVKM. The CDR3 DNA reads TGTGCCAGCAGTAGCCCTTGGGGAGGAGTCAACTACGAGCAGTACTTC. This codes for CASSSPWGGVNYEQYF.

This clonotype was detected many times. Written as DNA, the CDR3 is TGTGCCAGCAGTACCTCAACCGGGACAGTACTCTACGAGCAGTACTTC. Translated: CASSTSTGTVLYEQYF. The J gene is TRBJ2-7, the V gene TRBV6-1, with 7 bases lining up with TRBD1. V was clipped by 5 bases and J by 3 bases; unmatched bases: 13. The CDR3 is 16 amino acids. Germline loops: CDR1 MNHNS, CDR2 SASEGT.

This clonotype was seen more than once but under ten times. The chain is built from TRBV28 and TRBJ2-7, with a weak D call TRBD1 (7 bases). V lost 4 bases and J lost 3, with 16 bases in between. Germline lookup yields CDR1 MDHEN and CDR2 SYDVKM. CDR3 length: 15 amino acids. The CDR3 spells CASSSLRGALYEQYF. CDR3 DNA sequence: TGTGCCAGCAGTTCCCTCAGGGGGGCCCTCTACGAGCAGTACTTC.

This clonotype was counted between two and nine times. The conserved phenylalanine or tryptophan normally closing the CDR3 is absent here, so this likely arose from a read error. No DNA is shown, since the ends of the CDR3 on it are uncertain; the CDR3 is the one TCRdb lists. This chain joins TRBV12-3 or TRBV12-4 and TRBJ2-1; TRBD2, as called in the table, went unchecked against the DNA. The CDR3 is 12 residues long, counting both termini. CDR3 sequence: CASSLTSGRKGL.

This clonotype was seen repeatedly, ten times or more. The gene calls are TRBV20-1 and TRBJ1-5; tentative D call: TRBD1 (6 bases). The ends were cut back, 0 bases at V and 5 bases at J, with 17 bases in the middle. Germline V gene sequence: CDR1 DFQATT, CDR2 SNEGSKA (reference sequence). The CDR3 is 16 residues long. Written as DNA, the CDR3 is TGCAGTGCTAGAGAGGGGGTACAGGGCAGGTATCAGCCCCAGCATTTT. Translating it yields CSAREGVQGRYQPQHF.

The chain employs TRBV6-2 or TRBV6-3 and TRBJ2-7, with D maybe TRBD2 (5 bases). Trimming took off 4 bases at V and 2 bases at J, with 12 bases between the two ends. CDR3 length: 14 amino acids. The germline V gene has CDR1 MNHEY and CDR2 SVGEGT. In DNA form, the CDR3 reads TGTGCCAGCAGTTGGGAAAGCGGCCCCTACGAGCAGTACTTC. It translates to CASSWESGPYEQYF.

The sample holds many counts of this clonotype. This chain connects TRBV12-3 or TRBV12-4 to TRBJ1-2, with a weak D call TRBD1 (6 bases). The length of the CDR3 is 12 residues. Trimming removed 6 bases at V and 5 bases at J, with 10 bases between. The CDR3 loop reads CASSEDSYGYTF. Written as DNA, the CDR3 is TGTGCCAGCAGCGAGGACAGTTATGGCTACACCTTC.

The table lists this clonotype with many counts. The CDR3 DNA reads TGTGCCAGCAGTGGACCGGGACTAGCGGGTTCCAATGAGCAGTTCTTC. Its translation: CASSGPGLAGSNEQFF. This chain joins TRBV27 and TRBJ2-1; TRBD2 agrees at 12 bases. Germline V gene lookup returns CDR1 MNHEY and CDR2 SMNVEV (reference sequence). After removal of 5 bases from V and 6 bases from J, the junction contained 8 bases not matched to a gene. This CDR3 contains 16 residues.

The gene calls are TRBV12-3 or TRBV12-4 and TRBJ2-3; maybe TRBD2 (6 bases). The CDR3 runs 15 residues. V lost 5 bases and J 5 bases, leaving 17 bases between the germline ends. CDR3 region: CASSPRDRRGDTQYF. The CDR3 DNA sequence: TGTGCCAGCAGTCCGCGGGACCGTCGAGGAGATACGCAGTATTTT.

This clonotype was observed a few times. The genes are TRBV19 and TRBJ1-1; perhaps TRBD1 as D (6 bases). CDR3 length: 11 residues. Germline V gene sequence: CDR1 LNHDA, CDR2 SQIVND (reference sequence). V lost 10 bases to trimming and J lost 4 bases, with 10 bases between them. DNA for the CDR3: TGTGCCACCCAGGACAGCACTGAAGCTTTCTTT. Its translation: CATQDSTEAFF. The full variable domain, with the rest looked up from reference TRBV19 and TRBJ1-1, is DGGITQSPKYLFRKEGQNVTLSCEQNLNHDAMYWYRQDPGQGLRLIYYSQIVNDFQKGDIAEGYSVSREKKESFPLTVTSAQKNPTAFYLCATQDSTEAFFGQGTRLTVV.

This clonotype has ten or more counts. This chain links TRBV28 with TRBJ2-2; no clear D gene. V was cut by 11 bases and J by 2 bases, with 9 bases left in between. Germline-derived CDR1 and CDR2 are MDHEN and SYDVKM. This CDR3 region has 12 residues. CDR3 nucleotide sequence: TGTGCCCACCAAGACAACACCGGGGAGCTGTTTTTT. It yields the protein CAHQDNTGELFF.

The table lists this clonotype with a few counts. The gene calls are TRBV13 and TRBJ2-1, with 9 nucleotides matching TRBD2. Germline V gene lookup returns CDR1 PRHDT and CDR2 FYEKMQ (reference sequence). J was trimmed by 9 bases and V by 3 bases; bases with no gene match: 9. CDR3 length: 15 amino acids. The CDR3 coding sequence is TGTGCCAGCAGCTTTTTGGGACTAGCAAAGGGTGAGCAGTTCTTC. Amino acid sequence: CASSFLGLAKGEQFF.

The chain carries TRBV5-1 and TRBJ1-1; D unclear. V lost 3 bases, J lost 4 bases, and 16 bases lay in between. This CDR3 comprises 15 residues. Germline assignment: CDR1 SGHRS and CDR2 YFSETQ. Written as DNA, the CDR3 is TGCGCCAGCAGCTCAGGATCATCCATGACCACTGAAGCTTTCTTT. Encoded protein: CASSSGSSMTTEAFF.

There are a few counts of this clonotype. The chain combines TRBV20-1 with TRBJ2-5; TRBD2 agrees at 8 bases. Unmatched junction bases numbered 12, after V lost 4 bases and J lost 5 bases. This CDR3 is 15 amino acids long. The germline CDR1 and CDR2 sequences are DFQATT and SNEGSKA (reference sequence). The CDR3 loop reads CSAKALSGIRETQYF. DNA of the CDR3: TGCAGTGCTAAAGCGCTTAGCGGGATTCGGGAGACCCAGTACTTC.

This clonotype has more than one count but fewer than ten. The CDR3 protein is CASSLGGIDLREQYF. The CDR3 DNA follows: TGCGCCAGCAGCTTGGGGGGAATCGACCTACGCGAGCAGTACTTC. This rearrangement joins TRBV5-1 to TRBJ2-7, with no clear D. The germline V and J ends were trimmed by 0 bases and 6 bases, with 16 bases remaining between them. The CDR3 runs 15 residues. Germline CDR1 is SGHRS and CDR2 is YFSETQ.

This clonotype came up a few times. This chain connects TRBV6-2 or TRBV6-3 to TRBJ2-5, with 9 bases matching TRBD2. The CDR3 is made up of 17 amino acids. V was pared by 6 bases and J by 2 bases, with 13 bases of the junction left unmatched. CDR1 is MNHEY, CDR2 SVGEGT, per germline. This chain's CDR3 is CASSRGRGTSRQETQYF. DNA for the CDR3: TGTGCCAGCAGCCGAGGGCGGGGGACTAGCAGACAAGAGACCCAGTACTTC.

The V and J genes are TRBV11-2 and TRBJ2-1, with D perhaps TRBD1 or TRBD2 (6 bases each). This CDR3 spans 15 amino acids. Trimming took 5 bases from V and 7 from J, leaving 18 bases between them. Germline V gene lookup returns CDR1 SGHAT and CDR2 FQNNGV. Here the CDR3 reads CASSSMGGQGNEQFF. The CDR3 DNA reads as TGTGCCAGCAGCAGCATGGGGGGCCAGGGTAATGAGCAGTTCTTC. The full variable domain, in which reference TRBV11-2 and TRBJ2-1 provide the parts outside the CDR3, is EAGVAQSPRYKIIEKRQSVAFWCNPISGHATLYWYQQILGQGPKLLIQFQNNGVVDDSQLPKDRFSAERLKGVDSTLKIQPAKLEDSAVYLCASSSMGGQGNEQFFGPGTRLTVL.

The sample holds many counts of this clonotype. In nucleotides, the CDR3 is TGCAGCGTTGAAGCGGATGGGGAGACCCAGTACTTC. It yields the protein CSVEADGETQYF. The chain links TRBV29-1 to TRBJ2-5; D uncertain. V gave up 1 base and J gave up 5 bases, with 8 bases separating them. The CDR3 is 12 residues long. Germline lookup yields CDR1 SQVTM and CDR2 ANQGSEA.